This T cell receptor (beta chain) was sequenced in a study of cytomegalovirus exposure and HLA in healthy donors. Overall study: Roughly 80 million unique TCRs from HLA-typed donors made up an early data release.

The CDR3 is made up of 14 amino acids. Deletions cut 1 base from V and 9 bases from J, with 11 bases between. CDR1 is SGHNT and CDR2 is YYREEE in the germline V gene (reference sequence). Primers included in the PCR were 60 Vbeta and 13 Jbeta primers. Using immunoSEQ multiplex PCR, the repertoire was profiled, and TCRdb retains in-frame clones only, with some absent. The sample lists over 100,000 clones, about 74% occurring once. The receptor was derived from a man aged 25 to 45 in good health and CMV-seropositive. The chain joins TRBV5-4 to TRBJ1-6; tentative D call: TRBD1 (6 bases). The specimen was PBMCs. The CDR3 sequence: CASSLQGTGSPLHF. In DNA, the CDR3 is TGTGCCAGCAGCTTGCAGGGGACGGGTTCACCCCTCCACTTT. The complete variable domain, with remaining parts taken from reference TRBV5-4 and TRBJ1-6, reads ETGVTQSPTHLIKTRGQQVTLRCSSQSGHNTVSWYQQALGQGPQFIFQYYREEENGRGNFPPRFSGLQFPNYSSELNVNALELDDSALYLCASSLQGTGSPLHFGNGTRLTVT.